This record covers a single T cell receptor (beta chain). Its antigen remains undetermined. No qualities accompany the bases; no much larger clone lies one base away. The germline V gene yields SGHTA for CDR1 and FQGNSA for CDR2. The CDR3, cysteine through phenylalanine, is 17 amino acids long. Only the CDR3 portion is preserved as DNA: 51 bases, with reading frame beginning at the first base. The trim is 1 base for V and 1 base for J, with a gap of 13 bases between the germline ends. The data were obtained in a study of blood T cell repertoires in COVID-19 (dated by TCRdb to 2018 to 2021). Regarding the research as a whole: Samples from collaborators originated in the United States, Italy and Spain and spanned both the acute and convalescent phases of COVID-19. The prospective study material was composed of cDNA or gDNA derived from T cells, B-cell-depleted T cells, or PBMCs. Deeply sampled blood TCRbeta repertoires from subjects exposed to, actively infected with, or recovered from COVID-19 were included in the dataset. A freely available public database, intended as a resource for researchers studying the immune response to SARS-CoV-2, is where the repertoires were released. Samples came from the ongoing ImmuneRACE study (first 160 participants) plus 1,254 subjects from 6 global collaborators. The sample metadata nearly always contained a de-identified subject ID, COVID-19 status, age in years and sex. HLA class I and class II types, where available, came from metadata supplied by the sample provider rather than from assay-based typing.

TCRbeta CDR3 regions were amplified from genomic DNA using the immunoSEQ Assay, a bias-controlled multiplex PCR. As for the original processing: Within the assay, amplification of reference gene primers was used to estimate how many nucleated cells each sample contained. To quantify the absolute abundance of each unique TCRbeta CDR3 rearrangement, sequence reads were collapsed and filtered. For each sample, productive Simpson clonality was calculated as the square root of Simpson's diversity index across productive rearrangements. The clones in this table, taken by TCRdb from immuneACCESS, are in-frame only. Not every clone is retained; where verified, under half of the shortfall comes from an unresolved V gene, and the cause of the rest is unknown. The DNA gave D and trimming, while V, J and clone size come from that table. The sample table lists more than 200,000 clones, 84% of them with a count of one. The ten largest make up about 1.4% of the sample.

Another Seattle source contributed samples from volunteer blood donors who had recovered from COVID-19. Collaborating institutions collected whole blood in K2EDTA tubes following their own protocols. For TCRbeta analysis, collaborators shipped samples in one of three forms: frozen whole blood, isolated PBMCs, or DNA extracted from either of those sample types. Study-wide conclusions, independent of this receptor: How much clinical and demographic metadata was included differed by source and by participant, and the metadata was provided uncurated.

The rearrangement joined TRBV7-2 to TRBJ2-2; the D gene is possibly TRBD2, with 6 bases matching. This receptor was taken from a woman aged 40 to 49 who had recovered from COVID-19. The source material was peripheral blood. CDR3 sequence: CASSLGGLTGNTGELFF. The DNA is TGTGCCAGCAGCTTAGGGGGACTGACGGGGAACACCGGGGAGCTGTTTTTT.